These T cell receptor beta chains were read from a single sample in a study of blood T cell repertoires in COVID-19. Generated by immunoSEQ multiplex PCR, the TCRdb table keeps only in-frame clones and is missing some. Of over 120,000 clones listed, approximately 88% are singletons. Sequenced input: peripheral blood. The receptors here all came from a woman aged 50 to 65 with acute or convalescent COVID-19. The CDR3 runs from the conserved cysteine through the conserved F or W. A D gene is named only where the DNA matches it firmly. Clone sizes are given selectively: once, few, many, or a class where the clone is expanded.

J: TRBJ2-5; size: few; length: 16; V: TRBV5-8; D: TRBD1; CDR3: CASSLTGGLGQETQYF; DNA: TGTGCCAGCAGCCTTACAGGGGGCCTTGGGCAAGAGACCCAGTACTTC
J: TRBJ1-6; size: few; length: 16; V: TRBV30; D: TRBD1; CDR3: CAWSAGTGGFPSPLHF; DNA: TGTGCCTGGAGCGCCGGGACAGGGGGCTTCCCTTCACCCCTCCACTTT
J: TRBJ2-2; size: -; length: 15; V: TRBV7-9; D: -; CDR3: CASSVSGAYTGELFF; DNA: TGTGCCAGCAGCGTGTCAGGGGCGTACACCGGGGAGCTGTTTTTT
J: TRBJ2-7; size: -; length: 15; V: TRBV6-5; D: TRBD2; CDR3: CASLKRGVPTYEQYF; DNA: TGTGCCAGCTTAAAACGGGGGGTACCGACCTACGAGCAGTACTTC
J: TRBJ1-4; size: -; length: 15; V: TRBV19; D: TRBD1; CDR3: CASSTGQGGNEKLFF; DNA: TGTGCCAGTAGTACGGGACAGGGAGGGAATGAAAAACTGTTTTTT
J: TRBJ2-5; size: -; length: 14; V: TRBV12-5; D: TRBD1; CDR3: CASALQGATETQYF; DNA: TGTGCTAGTGCTCTACAGGGGGCCACGGAGACCCAGTACTTC
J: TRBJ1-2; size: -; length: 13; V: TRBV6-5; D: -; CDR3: CASSYSEGDGYTF; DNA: TGTGCCAGCAGTTACTCGGAAGGGGATGGCTACACCTTC
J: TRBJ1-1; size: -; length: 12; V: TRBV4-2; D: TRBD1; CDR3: CASKGTVTGAFF; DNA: TGTGCCAGCAAGGGGACAGTAACGGGAGCTTTCTTT
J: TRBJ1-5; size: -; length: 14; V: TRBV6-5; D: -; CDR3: CASRGGRGNQPQHF; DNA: TGTGCCAGCAGGGGAGGTAGGGGCAATCAGCCCCAGCATTTT
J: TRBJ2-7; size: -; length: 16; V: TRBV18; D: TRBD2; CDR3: CASSPRPGLDSYEQYF; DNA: TGTGCCAGCTCACCACGTCCGGGACTAGACAGCTACGAGCAGTACTTC
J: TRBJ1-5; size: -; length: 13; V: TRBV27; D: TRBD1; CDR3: CASSRTGEQPQHF; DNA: TGTGCCAGCAGCCGGACAGGGGAACAGCCCCAGCATTTT
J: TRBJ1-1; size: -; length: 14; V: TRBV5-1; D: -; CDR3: CASSLQGSNTEAFF; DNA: TGCGCCAGCAGCTTACAGGGCTCGAACACTGAAGCTTTCTTT
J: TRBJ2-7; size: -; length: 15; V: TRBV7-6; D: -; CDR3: CASSLGTPSSYEQYF; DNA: TGTGCCAGCAGCTTAGGGACTCCTAGCTCCTACGAGCAGTACTTC
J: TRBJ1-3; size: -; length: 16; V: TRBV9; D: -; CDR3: CASSVADQGAGNTIYF; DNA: TGTGCCAGCAGCGTAGCTGACCAAGGGGCAGGAAACACCATATATTTT
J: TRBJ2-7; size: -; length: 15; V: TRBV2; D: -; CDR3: CASSASQARSYEQYF; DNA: TGTGCCAGCAGTGCGAGTCAGGCTCGCTCCTACGAGCAGTACTTC
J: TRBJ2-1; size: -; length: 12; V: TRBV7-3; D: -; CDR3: CASSLTEAEQFF; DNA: TGTGCCAGCAGCTTAACTGAGGCTGAGCAGTTCTTC
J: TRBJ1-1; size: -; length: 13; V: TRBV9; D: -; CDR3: CASSLGGATEAFF; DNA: TGTGCCAGCAGCCTGGGAGGGGCAACTGAAGCTTTCTTT
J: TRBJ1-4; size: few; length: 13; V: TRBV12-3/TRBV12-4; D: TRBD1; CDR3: CASSLEDREKLFF; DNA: TGTGCCAGCAGTTTAGAGGACAGGGAGAAACTGTTTTTT